This TCR beta chain was retrieved from a study of a mutant IDH1 vaccine in newly diagnosed glioma (TCRdb year 2021). For context, the study as a whole: Eight vaccinations were administered to patients in weeks 1, 3, 5, 7, 11, 15, 19 and 23, corresponding to visits V03 through V10. Vaccination was initiated 4-6 weeks after radiotherapy alone, or concurrently with temozolomide cycles in the chemotherapy-containing groups. Of the roughly 31 treated patients, roughly 60% were male and approximately 40% were female, and the mean age was roughly 40 years. Prior to enrollment, standard therapy consisting of radiotherapy alone, temozolomide alone, or radiochemotherapy with temozolomide had been administered to patients, with the combination being received by most patients. Peripheral blood was drawn at six visits: V03 (baseline), V05, V07, V10, V12 and V13. Longitudinal TCRB deep sequencing was performed for 20 to 25 treated patients wherever samples were available for exploratory analyses. General conclusions and limits of the study: Selection of PBMC samples for TCRB deep sequencing was based on availability. Across multiple MHC alleles, vaccine-induced immune responses were seen in more than 80% of patients. Pseudoprogression seemed to be unrelated to changes in the top peripheral T cell clonotypes found by TCRB sequencing. It was noted by the authors that analyses of patient blood samples could not be reproduced owing to sample limitations.

The sample's time point label is to be understood as: week 11, during vaccination. A 20-mer mutant IDH1 peptide at 300 micrograms in Montanide made up each vaccine dose, which was injected subcutaneously together with topical imiquimod. All donors had newly diagnosed IDH1-mutant astrocytomas of WHO grade 3 or 4 that showed loss of nuclear ATRX. The samples were drawn from NOA16, a multicentre, single-arm, open-label phase I trial in Germany that tested a mutant IDH1 peptide vaccine in humans for the first time. Genomic DNA for TCRB sequencing was isolated from EDTA blood with the DNeasy Blood and Tissue Kit. The protocol used for the library was the immunoSEQ multiplex PCR assay. Rearranged TCR beta chain sequences were amplified using the hsTCRB Kit according to the manufacturer's protocol. TCRB libraries were sequenced on an Illumina MiSeq. Under the source paper's analysis protocol: The proprietary platform of the kit vendor was used for demultiplexing, trimming and gene mapping. The immuneACCESS repertoire file appears here via TCRdb, limited to in-frame rearrangements. These files lack a portion of the clones; in checked studies, under half of the deficit traces to unresolved V genes, and the cause of the others is not known. V and J calls and clone size are those listed in that table; D and trimming were worked out from the DNA. Across this sample there are over 95,000 clones, with 90% seen only once. The ten largest clones represent roughly 0.55% of the sample.

Deletion took 2 bases off V and 6 bases off J, with a span of 7 bases between the germline ends. Based on the germline V gene (reference sequence), the CDR1 and CDR2 sequences are SEHNR and FQNEAQ. The CDR3 starts with the cysteine, ends with the phenylalanine, and has 12 residues. The retained sequence is limited to the CDR3, 36 bases, with the frame set at the first base. Details on this clone: What antigen it recognizes has not been identified. The sample holds no much larger clone one base away, and base qualities are not on file.

This chain joins TRBV7-9 to TRBJ1-1, with the D segment identity uncertain. The input for sequencing was PBMCs, taken from a glioma patient whose treatment included an IDH1 peptide vaccine. This sequence was found in a woman aged 45-60 years with glioma. The CDR3 has the sequence CASSLMAAEAFF. The DNA sequence is as follows: TGTGCCAGCAGCTTAATGGCCGCTGAAGCTTTCTTT. Joined to the reference TRBV7-9 and TRBJ1-1 proteins, this CDR3 gives the full variable domain: DTGVSQNPRHKITKRGQNVTFRCDPISEHNRLYWYRQTLGQGPEFLTYFQNEAQLEKSRLLSDRFSAERPKGSFSTLEIQRTEQGDSAMYLCASSLMAAEAFFGQGTRLTVV.